Each of the 16 T cell receptor beta chains below was sequenced from the same sample in a study of beta chain features in type 1 diabetes. Overall study findings and caveats: In all four CD4+ subsets, TCRB CDR3 length was significantly, moderately reduced in type 1 diabetes.

These TCRs' antigens remain unknown. Expressed TCRB transcripts were sequenced because the isolated RNA had all been reverse transcribed beforehand. The table came from immunoSEQ multiplex PCR; TCRdb's copy has only in-frame clones and leaves some out. This sample yields some 110,000 clones, of which around 15% are seen a single time; over 2% belongs to the top ten. The specimen was central memory CD4+ T cells from blood. Receptor source: a young man with type 1 diabetes.

This clone turned up a few times. V is TRBV6-6 and J is TRBJ2-1, with D hard to call. Germline lookup yields CDR1 MNHNY and CDR2 SVGAGI (reference sequence). The V and J ends lost 7 bases and 3 bases respectively, with 7 bases between them. The CDR3 spans 12 residues. The CDR3 DNA sequence: TGTGCCAGCACCCCGAACTACAATGAGCAGTTCTTC. It specifies CASTPNYNEQFF.

The chain employs TRBV28 and TRBJ2-2; the D gene is possibly TRBD1 (5 bases). Germline assignment: CDR1 MDHEN and CDR2 SYDVKM. This CDR3 has 15 amino acids. The V and J ends lost 2 bases and 3 bases respectively, with 10 bases between them. DNA of the CDR3: TGTGCCAGCAGTTTAGGGGCACGGGACACCGGGGAGCTGTTTTTT. Amino acid sequence: CASSLGARDTGELFF.

There are a few counts of this clone. This rearrangement joins TRBV29-1 to TRBJ1-2; unclear D gene. The CDR3 sequence is 13 residues long. The V end lost 3 bases, the J end lost 8 bases, and 16 bases lay between the germline ends. Germline CDR1 is SQVTM and CDR2 is ANQGSEA. The CDR3 loop is CSVDSETRGGYTF. The CDR3 DNA sequence: TGCAGCGTTGACTCTGAGACCCGAGGAGGCTACACCTTC.

V gene TRBV18 combines with J gene TRBJ2-7, with D perhaps matching TRBD1 (6 bases). In germline, CDR1 is KGHSH, CDR2 LQKENI. Trimming took off 3 bases at V and 3 bases at J, with 9 bases between the two ends. This CDR3 has 13 amino acids. CDR3 amino acids: CASSPGQNYEQYF. CDR3 DNA: TGTGCCAGCTCACCTGGACAGAACTACGAGCAGTACTTC.

In the case of this clone: An end of the junction differs from the germline gene, which may be a read error. V and J are TRBV11-2 and TRBJ2-7; D is uncertain. Germline V CDR1 and CDR2: SGHAT, FQNNGV. The length of the CDR3 is 12 residues. The CDR3 protein is CASSAGPYGQYF. Here the CDR3 DNA reads TGTGCCAGCAGCGCAGGACCTTACGGGCAGTACTTC.

DNA for the CDR3: TGTGCCAGCAGCTTAGGCGGTGGCGGCGGCAATCAGCCCCAGCATTTT. The encoded protein is CASSLGGGGGNQPQHF. J is TRBJ1-5 and V is TRBV7-2; D gene ambiguous. Germline V gene sequence: CDR1 SGHTA, CDR2 FQGNSA. CDR3 length: 16 amino acids. The V end was cut by 1 base, the J end by 2 bases, with 12 bases between.

This clone showed up just a few times. The chain uses TRBV18 and TRBJ2-1; 7 bases align to TRBD2. The CDR3 runs 17 residues. J was trimmed by 8 bases and V by 0 bases; bases with no gene match: 13. The germline V gene has CDR1 KGHSH and CDR2 LQKENI. CDR3 amino acids: CASSPPMIHWAGDEQFF. The CDR3 DNA reads TGTGCCAGCTCACCACCAATGATACATTGGGCGGGGGATGAGCAGTTCTTC.

This clone was seen a few times. V and J are TRBV4-2 and TRBJ2-1; 8 bases are a match to TRBD1. V lost 5 bases to trimming and J lost 6 bases; unmatched junction nucleotides: 3. Germline V gene sequence: CDR1 LGHNA, CDR2 YNFKEQ. This CDR3 contains 13 residues. CDR3 sequence: CASSTGTGNEQFF. CDR3 bases: TGTGCCAGCAGCACCGGGACAGGCAATGAGCAGTTCTTC.

This chain connects TRBV4-3 to TRBJ1-4; D gene ambiguous. Trimming removed 0 bases at V and 7 bases at J, with 18 bases between. CDR3 length: 17 amino acids. Germline V CDR1 and CDR2: LGHNA, YSLEER. CDR3 sequence reads: CASSQDPTPGGIEKLFF. CDR3 nucleotides: TGCGCCAGCAGCCAAGACCCAACGCCAGGAGGCATTGAAAAACTGTTTTTT.

The chain joins TRBV27 to TRBJ2-7, with a weak D call TRBD1 (5 bases). Trimming shortened V by 8 bases and J by 0 bases, and 17 bases separated the two germline ends. Germline CDR1 is MNHEY and CDR2 is SMNVEV (reference sequence). CDR3 length: 15 amino acids. The CDR3 protein is CASRPYPTGSYEQYF. As DNA, the CDR3 is TGTGCCAGCCGTCCCTACCCCACAGGCTCCTACGAGCAGTACTTC.

The chain uses TRBV10-3 and TRBJ2-1, with no clear D. This CDR3 is 13 amino acids long. Germline V CDR1 and CDR2: ENHRY, SYGVKD. V was clipped by 3 bases and J by 10 bases, with 13 bases between them. The CDR3 protein is CAISDRLVGEQFF. CDR3 in DNA: TGTGCCATCAGTGACCGTCTAGTTGGCGAGCAGTTCTTC.

The chain joins TRBV30 to TRBJ2-3; 13 nucleotides agree with TRBD2. The CDR3 has 16 residues. J gave up 2 bases and V 1 base, and 3 bases lay outside the gene matches. CDR1 is GTSNPN and CDR2 is SVGIG in the germline V gene (reference sequence). The CDR3 DNA reads TGTGCCTGGAGTGGGACTAGCGGGGGACTCACAGATACGCAGTATTTT. Its translation is CAWSGTSGGLTDTQYF.

There are many counts of this clone. The chain employs TRBV29-1 and TRBJ2-7; 13 bases align to TRBD2. This CDR3 contains 16 residues. With V trimmed by 6 bases and J by 4 bases, 12 bases remained unmatched. The V gene's germline CDR1 is SQVTM and CDR2 ANQGSEA. CDR3 sequence (DNA): TGCAGCGTCGACAACTCAGGACTAGCGGGGGTTTACGAGCAGTACTTC. It encodes CSVDNSGLAGVYEQYF.

The rearrangement joins TRBV7-2 to TRBJ2-3; D unclear. Trimming took off 5 bases at V and 4 bases at J, with 13 bases between the two ends. Germline V lookup: CDR1 SGHTA, CDR2 FQGNSA. This CDR3 contains 14 residues. The CDR3 protein is CASSPRYPPDTQYF. In DNA form, the CDR3 reads TGTGCCAGCAGCCCGAGGTACCCCCCAGATACGCAGTATTTT. The full variable domain, in which reference TRBV7-2 and TRBJ2-3 provide the parts outside the CDR3, is GAGVSQSPSNKVTEKGKDVELRCDPISGHTALYWYRQSLGQGLEFLIYFQGNSAPDKSGLPSDRFSAERTGGSVSTLTIQRTQQEDSAVYLCASSPRYPPDTQYFGPGTRLTVL.

This chain connects TRBV6-5 to TRBJ2-1; possible D gene TRBD2, 5 bases. The CDR3 extends over 15 amino acids. The V and J ends lost 0 bases and 5 bases respectively, with 11 bases between them. CDR1 and CDR2 from the germline V gene are MNHEY and SVGAGI. CDR3 residues: CASSYSLTTNNEQFF. The DNA for the CDR3 is TGTGCCAGCAGTTACTCCTTGACTACCAACAATGAGCAGTTCTTC.

V gene TRBV6-5 combines with J gene TRBJ1-3; D is perhaps TRBD1 (5 bases). Germline V CDR1 and CDR2: MNHEY, SVGAGI. The CDR3 sequence is 15 residues long. V was clipped by 6 bases and J by 4 bases, with 16 bases between them. The CDR3 region is CASSLGGASGNTIYF. CDR3 DNA sequence: TGTGCCAGCAGCCTGGGAGGGGCGTCAGGAAACACCATATATTTT.